Presented here are 11 T cell receptor beta chains from one specimen sequenced in a study of glioma-infiltrating T cells. TCR alpha and beta CDR3 regions were amplified from RNA using iRepertoire nested multiplex PCR. TCRdb used MiXCR to reprocess the multiplex PCR reads, holding one entry per CDR3 protein. The data contain roughly 350,000 distinct CDR3 sequences, 41% of them singletons. The sequencing sample was made of glioma tissue, nonneoplastic brain tissue, or PBMCs (not recorded which). The receptors here all came from a human donor with low-grade glioma or glioblastoma, undergoing nonglioma brain surgery, or in good health (not recorded which).

In its sample, this clonotype was seen once. A much larger clone differs from this one at a single base, so this may be a read error. This chain uses TRBV6-2 or TRBV6-3 with TRBJ2-1; D remains unclear. V was trimmed by 0 bases and J by 5 bases, leaving 17 bases between them. The CDR3 has 17 residues. Germline V CDR1 and CDR2: MNHEY, SVGEGT. CDR3 loop: CASSYSILHSGDNEQFF. The CDR3 DNA reads as TGTGCCAGCAGTTACTCGATACTCCACTCTGGTGACAATGAGCAGTTCTTC.

The genes are TRBV6-2 or TRBV6-3 and TRBJ2-5; the match to TRBD2 covers 13 bases. Germline values: CDR1 MNHEY, CDR2 SVGEGT. The CDR3 length is 17 residues. V lost 5 bases and J lost 4; bases outside the gene matches: 10. This CDR3 reads CASSLGLAGVGGETQYF. DNA of the CDR3: TGTGCCAGCAGTCTCGGACTAGCGGGAGTCGGTGGAGAGACCCAGTACTTC.

This clonotype showed up just once. Given a much more abundant clone one base away, this may be a read error. No conserved phenylalanine or tryptophan ends this CDR3, so it is likely a read error. V and J are TRBV6-2 or TRBV6-3 and TRBJ1-5; D is possibly TRBD1 (6 bases). V dropped 2 bases and J dropped 3 bases, with 8 bases sitting between them. The germline V gene has CDR1 MNHEY and CDR2 SVGEGT. CDR3 length: 14 residues. For the CDR3, the DNA is TGTGCCAGCAGTTACGACAGGCACAATCAGCCCCAGCATTTA. Its translation is CASSYDRHNQPQHL.

This clonotype has ten or more counts. This chain connects TRBV28 to TRBJ1-5; D not certain. The CDR3 covers 13 residues. Germline V gene lookup returns CDR1 MDHEN and CDR2 SYDVKM. Trimming shortened V by 6 bases and J by 4 bases, and 10 bases separated the two germline ends. CDR3 bases: TGTGCCAGCAGATTCGACGGAAATCAGCCCCAGCATTTT. It encodes CASRFDGNQPQHF.

Comment on this clonotype: A read error is possible here, since a much larger clone lies one base away. The J gene is TRBJ1-5, the V gene TRBV27; 8 nucleotides line up with TRBD1. Germline V gene sequence: CDR1 MNHEY, CDR2 SMNVEV (reference sequence). CDR3 size: 19 residues. As DNA, the CDR3 is TGTGCCAGCAGTCCTAGCCCGGGGACAGGCACACCGTCCAATCAGCCCCGGCATTTT. Its translation: CASSPSPGTGTPSNQPRHF.

The V gene is TRBV2, the J gene TRBJ1-1, with TRBD2 matching over 11 bases. The J call may be wrong; the DNA end is better matched by TRBJ2-3. The length of the CDR3 is 15 residues. In germline, CDR1 is SNHLY, CDR2 FYNNEI. The CDR3, as DNA: TGTGCCAGCGCCCTACTAGCGGGGGACACAGATACGCAGTATTTT. It translates to CASALLAGDTDTQYF.

The rearrangement joins TRBV20-1 to TRBJ2-7; the match to TRBD2 covers 8 bases. Germline assignment: CDR1 DFQATT and CDR2 SNEGSKA (reference sequence). The V gene end was trimmed by 1 base and the J gene end by 3 bases; junction bases not matched to a gene: 5. The CDR3 contains 14 residues. The DNA for the CDR3 is TGCAGTGCTAGAGTGGCGGGGGGAGACTACGAGCAGTACTTC. Translation gives CSARVAGGDYEQYF.

This clonotype came up many times. The chain employs TRBV6-6 and TRBJ2-6; D unclear. With 0 bases removed from V and 0 bases from J, the gap between germline ends came to 3 bases. The CDR3 has 15 amino acids. Germline CDR1 and CDR2: MNHNY and SVGAGI (reference sequence). The CDR3 reads CASSYSGSGANVLTF. CDR3 bases: TGTGCCAGCAGTTACTCCGGCTCTGGGGCCAACGTCCTGACTTTC.

As to this clonotype: Germline is not matched at one junction end, which may reflect a read error. This chain joins TRBV20-1 and TRBJ1-5; D is ambiguous. This CDR3 is 13 amino acids long. CDR1 is DFQATT and CDR2 is SNEGSKA in the germline V gene (reference sequence). Here the CDR3 reads CGARLAVDRPQHF. As DNA, the CDR3 is TGCGGTGCTAGGCTGGCTGTTGATCGGCCCCAGCATTTT.

Only one count was recorded for this clonotype. This sequence may be a read error, since a much larger clone differs from it by one base. The chain links TRBV28 to TRBJ2-1, with D tentatively TRBD2 (5 bases). Trimming took off 8 bases at V and 5 bases at J, with 19 bases between the two ends. The CDR3 covers 15 residues. Looked up from germline, CDR1 is MDHEN and CDR2 is SYDVKM. This CDR3 reads CASRPWRSGNNEQFF. CDR3 coding DNA: TGTGCCAGCCGACCCTGGCGATCCGGGAACAATGAGCAGTTCTTC.

The chain employs TRBV7-3 and TRBJ2-5, with a weak D call TRBD1 (5 bases). The CDR3 consists of 12 residues. CDR1 is SGHTA and CDR2 is FQGTGA in the germline V gene. Trimming cost V 4 bases and J 4 bases, with 7 bases left between them. The CDR3 nucleotides read TGTGCCAGCAGCTCCCAGGGAGAGACCCAGTACTTC. Translating gives CASSSQGETQYF.